This TCR beta chain appears in the sequencing data of a study of control samples from healthy donors and cancer patients. V lost 5 bases to trimming and J lost 3 bases, with 10 bases between them. Germline V gene lookup returns CDR1 SGHAT and CDR2 FQNNGV. CDR3 length: 13 residues. Profiled with immunoSEQ multiplex PCR; TCRdb holds only in-frame clones, not every one. The sample shows roughly 86,000 clones, approximately 93% of them seen only once. The clonotype originates from a woman in her 30s in good health. The V call is TRBV11-2, the J call TRBJ1-2; D gene uncertain. What was sequenced was blood. The CDR3 loop is CASSRNQDYGYTF. CDR3 coding DNA: TGTGCCAGCAGCCGTAATCAAGACTATGGCTACACCTTC.